What follows are 12 T cell receptor beta chains derived from one specimen sequenced in a study of T cell responses to AZD1222 COVID-19 vaccine (dated by TCRdb to the early 2020s). Interpreted using the paper, the time point label stands for: baseline before first vaccination. The treatment or condition label on this specimen signifies: meningococcal conjugate vaccine given as trial control. The library relied on the immunoSEQ multiplex PCR assay. In its TCRdb copy, this immuneACCESS table keeps in-frame sequences only and misses some clones. Where compared with another copy, unresolved V genes explain less than half of these, and the others have no known cause. This sample is represented by 100,000 or so clones; 70% to 90% of them were singletons. Of the sample, 4% to 4.5% falls within the top ten clones. The sequences come from peripheral blood, collected on day 0 of MenACWY control vaccination. The receptors originated from an adult in good health.

This chain links TRBV28 with TRBJ2-7, with 7 bases aligning to TRBD1. The germline V gene has CDR1 MDHEN and CDR2 SYDVKM. The CDR3 spans 12 residues. With V trimmed by 10 bases and J by 5 bases, 8 bases remained unmatched. Here the CDR3 reads CAITGVVDEQYF. CDR3 DNA sequence: TGTGCCATCACAGGGGTGGTCGACGAGCAGTACTTC.

Only one count was recorded for this clone. The chain uses TRBV18 and TRBJ1-6; no definite D call. The length of the CDR3 is 15 residues. The germline V and J ends were trimmed by 2 bases and 5 bases, with 10 bases remaining between them. The germline V gene encodes CDR1 KGHSH and CDR2 LQKENI. CDR3 coding DNA: TGTGCCAGCTCACCAAGGAAAACAGATAATTCACCCCTCCACTTT. Residues: CASSPRKTDNSPLHF.

A note on this clone: The germline gene is not matched at one end of the junction; a read error may be the cause. This chain connects TRBV6-1 to TRBJ2-3; D is uncertain. The CDR3 contains 15 residues. CDR1 is MNHNS and CDR2 is SASEGT in the germline V gene. The CDR3 here is CASSEGSWGTDTQYF. CDR3 nucleotide sequence: TGTGCCAGCAGCGAAGGGTCTTGGGGCACAGATACGCAGTATTTT.

J is TRBJ1-2 and V is TRBV6-5; D is uncertain. V was pared by 7 bases and J by 1 base, with 16 bases between. The CDR3 is 15 residues long. Germline V gene sequence: CDR1 MNHEY, CDR2 SVGAGI. DNA of the CDR3: TGTGCCAGCACCAAGAGGACGGCGGTTAACTATGGCTACACCTTC. Protein: CASTKRTAVNYGYTF.

This chain connects TRBV27 to TRBJ1-6; D uncertain. V was cut by 3 bases and J by 3 bases, with 3 bases left in between. From germline, CDR1 is MNHEY and CDR2 SMNVEV (reference sequence). The CDR3 is 13 residues long. The CDR3 reads CASSLDYNSPLHF. CDR3 in DNA: TGTGCCAGCAGTTTGGACTATAATTCACCCCTCCACTTT.

This clone was found once. The CDR3 DNA reads as TGTGCCACCAGCAGAGAGGGGCTAGCGGGAGGTTGGGCCGGGGAGCTGTTTTTT. Amino acid sequence: CATSREGLAGGWAGELFF. The chain carries TRBV15 and TRBJ2-2; 11 nucleotides match TRBD2. Germline CDR1 LNHNV, CDR2 YYDKDF (reference sequence). V lost 0 bases, J lost 6 bases, and 9 bases stayed unmatched. The CDR3 has 18 residues.

The V gene is TRBV7-9, the J gene TRBJ2-7, with a tentative D call TRBD2 (5 bases). Germline V gene data show CDR1 as SEHNR and CDR2 as FQNEAQ (reference sequence). The CDR3 has 16 residues. V dropped 5 bases and J dropped 4 bases, with 21 bases sitting between them. The CDR3 is CASSPPPRLGGYEQYF. The CDR3 DNA reads as TGTGCCAGCAGCCCCCCACCAAGGCTAGGCGGGTACGAGCAGTACTTC.

The CDR3 sequence: CASSYFRDRGRETQYF. DNA for the CDR3: TGTGCCAGCAGTTACTTCCGGGACAGGGGTCGAGAGACCCAGTACTTC. The rearrangement joins TRBV6-5 to TRBJ2-5; 10 positions match TRBD1. Germline V lookup: CDR1 MNHEY, CDR2 SVGAGI. The CDR3 sequence is 16 residues long. V gave up 1 base and J gave up 4 bases; unmatched junction bases: 6.

The chain links TRBV7-9 to TRBJ1-2, with 8 bases lining up with TRBD1. The CDR3 contains 15 residues. Germline CDR1 reads SEHNR; CDR2 reads FQNEAQ (reference sequence). J was trimmed by 6 bases and V by 1 base; bases with no gene match: 7. CDR3 nucleotides: TGTGCCAGCAGCTTAGAACTCGGACAGGGCCATGGCTACACCTTC. Protein product: CASSLELGQGHGYTF.

J is TRBJ2-2 and V is TRBV5-4; possibly TRBD2 for D (7 bases). V was cut by 4 bases and J by 2 bases, with 15 bases left in between. The CDR3 loop spans 16 amino acids. Germline CDR1 reads SGHNT; CDR2 reads YYREEE (reference sequence). In nucleotides, the CDR3 is TGTGCCAGCAGCCCCGGGGGGCGGGCCAACACCGGGGAGCTGTTTTTT. This sequence encodes CASSPGGRANTGELFF.

The V gene is TRBV27, the J gene TRBJ2-7; tentatively, D is TRBD2 (5 bases). V shed 1 base and J shed 3 bases, with 13 bases lying between them. CDR1 and CDR2 from the germline V gene are MNHEY and SMNVEV (reference sequence). The CDR3 is 15 amino acids. The CDR3 region is CASSLLGGELYEQYF. The CDR3 DNA sequence: TGTGCCAGCAGTTTATTAGGTGGGGAGCTCTACGAGCAGTACTTC.

This rearrangement joins TRBV11-1 to TRBJ1-1, with D tentatively TRBD1 (5 bases). The germline V and J ends were trimmed by 3 bases and 0 bases, with 11 bases remaining between them. Germline CDR1 SGHAT, CDR2 FQDESV (reference sequence). The CDR3 loop spans 15 amino acids. CDR3 sequence reads: CASSLGDSMNTEAFF. CDR3 coding DNA: TGTGCCAGCAGCTTGGGCGACAGCATGAACACTGAAGCTTTCTTT.